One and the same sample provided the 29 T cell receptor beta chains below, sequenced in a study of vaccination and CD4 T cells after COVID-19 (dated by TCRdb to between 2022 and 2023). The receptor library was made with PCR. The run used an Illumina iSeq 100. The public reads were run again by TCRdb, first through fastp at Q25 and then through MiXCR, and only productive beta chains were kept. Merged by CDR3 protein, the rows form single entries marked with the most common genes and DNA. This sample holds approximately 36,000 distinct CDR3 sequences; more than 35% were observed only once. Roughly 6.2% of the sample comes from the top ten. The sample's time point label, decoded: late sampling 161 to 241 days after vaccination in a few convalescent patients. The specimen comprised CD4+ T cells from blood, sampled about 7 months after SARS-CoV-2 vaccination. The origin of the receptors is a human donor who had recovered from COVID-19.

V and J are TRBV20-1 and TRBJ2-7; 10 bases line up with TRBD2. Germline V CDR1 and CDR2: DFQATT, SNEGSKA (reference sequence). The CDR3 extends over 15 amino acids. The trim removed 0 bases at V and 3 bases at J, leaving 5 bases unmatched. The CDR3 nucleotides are TGCAGTGCTAGAGATCCACTAGCGGGGCTCTACGAGCAGTACTTC. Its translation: CSARDPLAGLYEQYF.

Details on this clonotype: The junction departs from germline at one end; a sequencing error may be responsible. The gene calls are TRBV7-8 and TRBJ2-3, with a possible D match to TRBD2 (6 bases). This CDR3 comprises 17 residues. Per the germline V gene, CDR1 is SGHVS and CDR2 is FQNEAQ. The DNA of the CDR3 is TGTGCCGGCAGCTTAGTAGGGGAGGCTCGGGGCACAGATACGCAGTATTTT. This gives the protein CAGSLVGEARGTDTQYF.

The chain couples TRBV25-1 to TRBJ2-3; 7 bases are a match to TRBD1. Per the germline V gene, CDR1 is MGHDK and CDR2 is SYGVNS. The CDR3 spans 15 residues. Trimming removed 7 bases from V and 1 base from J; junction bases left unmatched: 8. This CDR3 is CASKGQGGGTDTQYF. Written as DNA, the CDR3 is TGTGCCAGCAAAGGTCAAGGGGGCGGCACAGATACGCAGTATTTT.

The CDR3 region is CASSLRLAGGEQYF. For the CDR3, the DNA is TGTGCCAGCAGCTTAAGGCTAGCGGGAGGCGAGCAGTACTTC. The chain uses TRBV7-9 and TRBJ2-7; 11 bases match TRBD2. CDR3 length equals 14 residues. Germline V gives CDR1 SEHNR, CDR2 FQNEAQ (reference sequence). J was trimmed by 6 bases and V by 2 bases; bases with no gene match: 3.

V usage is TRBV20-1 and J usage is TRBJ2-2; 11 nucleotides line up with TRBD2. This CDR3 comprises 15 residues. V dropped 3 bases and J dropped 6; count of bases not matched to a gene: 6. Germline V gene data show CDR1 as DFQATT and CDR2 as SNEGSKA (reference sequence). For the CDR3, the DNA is TGCAGTGCTAGCCCTAGCGGGAGGTATGCCGGGGAGCTGTTTTTT. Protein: CSASPSGRYAGELFF.

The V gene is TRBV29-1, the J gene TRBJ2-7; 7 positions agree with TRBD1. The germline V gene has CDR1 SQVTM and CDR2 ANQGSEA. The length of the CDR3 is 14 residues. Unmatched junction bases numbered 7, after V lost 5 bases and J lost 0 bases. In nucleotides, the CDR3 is TGCAGCGTTATGGGGACAGAGAACTCCTACGAGCAGTACTTC. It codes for CSVMGTENSYEQYF.

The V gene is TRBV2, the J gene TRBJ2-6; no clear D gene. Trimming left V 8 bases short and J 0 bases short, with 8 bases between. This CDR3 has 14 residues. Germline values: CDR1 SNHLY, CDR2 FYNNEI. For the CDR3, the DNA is TGTGCCAGCGGAGAGAGCTCTGGGGCCAACGTCCTGACTTTC. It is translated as CASGESSGANVLTF.

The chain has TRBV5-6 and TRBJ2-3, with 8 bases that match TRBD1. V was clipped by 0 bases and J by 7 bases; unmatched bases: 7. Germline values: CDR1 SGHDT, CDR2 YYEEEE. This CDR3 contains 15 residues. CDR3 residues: CASSLARTGLNTQYF. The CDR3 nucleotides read TGTGCCAGCAGCTTGGCCAGGACAGGGTTGAATACGCAGTATTTT.

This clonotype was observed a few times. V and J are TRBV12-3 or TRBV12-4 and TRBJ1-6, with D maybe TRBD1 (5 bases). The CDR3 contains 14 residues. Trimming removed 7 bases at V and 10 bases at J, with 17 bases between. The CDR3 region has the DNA TGTGCCAGCACCACGGACATAATGAACTCACCCCTCCACTTT. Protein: CASTTDIMNSPLHF.

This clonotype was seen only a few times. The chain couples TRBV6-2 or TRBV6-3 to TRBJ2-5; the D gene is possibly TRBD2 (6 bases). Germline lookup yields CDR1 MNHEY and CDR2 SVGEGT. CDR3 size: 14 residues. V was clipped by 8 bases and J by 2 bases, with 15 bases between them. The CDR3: CASGPGVGQETQYF. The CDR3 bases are TGTGCCAGCGGACCGGGGGTAGGGCAAGAGACCCAGTACTTC.

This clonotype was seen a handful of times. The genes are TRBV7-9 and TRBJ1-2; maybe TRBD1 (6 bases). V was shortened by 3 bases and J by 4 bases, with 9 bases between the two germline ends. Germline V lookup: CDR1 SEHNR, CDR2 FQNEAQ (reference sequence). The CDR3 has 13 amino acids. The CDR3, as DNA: TGTGCCAGCAGCTTCGGCAGGGGCTATGGCTACACCTTC. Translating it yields CASSFGRGYGYTF.

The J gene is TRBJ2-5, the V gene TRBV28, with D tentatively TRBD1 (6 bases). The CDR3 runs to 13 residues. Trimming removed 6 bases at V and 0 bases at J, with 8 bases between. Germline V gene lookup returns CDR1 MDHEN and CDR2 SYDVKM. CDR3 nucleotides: TGTGCCAGCAGCGGGACACACCAAGAGACCCAGTACTTC. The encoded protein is CASSGTHQETQYF.

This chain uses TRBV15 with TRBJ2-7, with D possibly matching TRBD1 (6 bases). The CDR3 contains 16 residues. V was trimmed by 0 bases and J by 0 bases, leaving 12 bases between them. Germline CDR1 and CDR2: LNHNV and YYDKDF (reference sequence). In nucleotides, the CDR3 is TGTGCCACCAGCAGAGAGGGGGCTGGGAGCTCCTACGAGCAGTACTTC. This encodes CATSREGAGSSYEQYF.

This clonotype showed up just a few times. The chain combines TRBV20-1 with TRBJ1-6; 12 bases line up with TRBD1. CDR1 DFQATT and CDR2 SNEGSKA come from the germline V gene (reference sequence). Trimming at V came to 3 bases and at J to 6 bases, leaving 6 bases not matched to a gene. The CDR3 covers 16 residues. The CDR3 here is CSARGTGGSSNSPLHF. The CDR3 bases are TGCAGTGCTAGGGGGACAGGGGGCTCGAGTAATTCACCCCTCCACTTT.

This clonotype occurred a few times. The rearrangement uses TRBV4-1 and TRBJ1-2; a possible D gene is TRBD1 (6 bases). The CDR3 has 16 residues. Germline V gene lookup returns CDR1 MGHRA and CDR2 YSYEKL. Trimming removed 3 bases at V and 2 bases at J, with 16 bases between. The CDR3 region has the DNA TGCGCCAGCAGCCAGGCCTCCGGGACACTCAACTATGGCTACACCTTC. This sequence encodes CASSQASGTLNYGYTF.

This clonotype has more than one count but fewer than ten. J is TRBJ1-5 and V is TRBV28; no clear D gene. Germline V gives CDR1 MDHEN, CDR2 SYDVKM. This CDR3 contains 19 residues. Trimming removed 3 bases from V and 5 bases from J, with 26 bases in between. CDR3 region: CASSFSLQSGWRVDQPQHF. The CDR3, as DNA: TGTGCCAGCAGTTTTTCCCTTCAGTCAGGTTGGCGGGTAGATCAGCCCCAGCATTTT.

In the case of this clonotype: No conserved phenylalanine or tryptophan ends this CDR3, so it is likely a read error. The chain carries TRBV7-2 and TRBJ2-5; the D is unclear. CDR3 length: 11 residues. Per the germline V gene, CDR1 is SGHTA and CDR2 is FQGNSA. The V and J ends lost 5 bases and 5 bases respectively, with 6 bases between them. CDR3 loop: CASSRTETQYS. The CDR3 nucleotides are TGTGCCAGCAGCCGCACGGAGACCCAGTACTCC.

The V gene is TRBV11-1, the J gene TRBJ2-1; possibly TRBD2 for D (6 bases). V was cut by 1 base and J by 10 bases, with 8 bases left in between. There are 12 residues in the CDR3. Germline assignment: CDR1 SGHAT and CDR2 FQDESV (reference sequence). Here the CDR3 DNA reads TGTGCCAGCAGCTTAGGCGGGGACGAGCAGTTCTTC. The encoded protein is CASSLGGDEQFF.

Written as DNA, the CDR3 is TGTGCCAGCAGTTACGGCGGCGACAGGCACCAAGAGACCCAGTACTTC. It specifies CASSYGGDRHQETQYF. The V call is TRBV6-2 or TRBV6-3, the J call TRBJ2-5; tentatively, D is TRBD1 (6 bases). V lost 2 bases and J lost 0, with 13 bases in between. Germline lookup yields CDR1 MNHEY and CDR2 SVGEGT. This CDR3 comprises 16 residues.

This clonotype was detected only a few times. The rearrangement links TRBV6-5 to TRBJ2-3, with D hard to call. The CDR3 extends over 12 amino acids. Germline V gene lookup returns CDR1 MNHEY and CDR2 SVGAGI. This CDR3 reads CASGYRTDTQYF. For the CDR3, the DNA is TGTGCAAGTGGTTACCGCACAGATACGCAGTATTTT.

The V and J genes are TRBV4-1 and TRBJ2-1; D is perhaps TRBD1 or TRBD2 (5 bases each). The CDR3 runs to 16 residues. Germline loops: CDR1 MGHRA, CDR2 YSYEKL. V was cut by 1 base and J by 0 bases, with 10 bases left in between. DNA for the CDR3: TGCGCCAGCAGCCAAGTGGGGGTCCACTCCTACAATGAGCAGTTCTTC. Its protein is CASSQVGVHSYNEQFF.

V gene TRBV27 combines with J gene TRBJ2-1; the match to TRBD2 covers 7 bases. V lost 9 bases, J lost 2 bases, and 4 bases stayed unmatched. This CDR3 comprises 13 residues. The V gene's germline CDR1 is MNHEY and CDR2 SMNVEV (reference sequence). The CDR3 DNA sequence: TGTGCCAGTGGGACTACAACCTACAATGAGCAGTTCTTC. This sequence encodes CASGTTTYNEQFF.

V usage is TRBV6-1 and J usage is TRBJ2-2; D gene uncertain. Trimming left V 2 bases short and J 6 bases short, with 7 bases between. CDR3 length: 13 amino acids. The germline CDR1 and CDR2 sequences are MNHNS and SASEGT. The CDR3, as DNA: TGTGCCAGCAGTGAATATGACGCCGGGGAGCTGTTTTTT. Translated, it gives CASSEYDAGELFF.

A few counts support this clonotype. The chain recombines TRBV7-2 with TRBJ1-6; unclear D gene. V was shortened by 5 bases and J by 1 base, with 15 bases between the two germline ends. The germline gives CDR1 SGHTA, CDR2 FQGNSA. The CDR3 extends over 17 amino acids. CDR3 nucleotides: TGTGCCAGCAGCGCCCGAAAAAAAGGATCCTATAATTCACCCCTCCACTTT. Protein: CASSARKKGSYNSPLHF.

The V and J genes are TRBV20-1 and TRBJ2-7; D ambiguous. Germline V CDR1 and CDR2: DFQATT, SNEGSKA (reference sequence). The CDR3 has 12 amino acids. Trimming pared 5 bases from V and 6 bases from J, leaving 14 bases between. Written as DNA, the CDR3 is TGCAGTGCTGTTAGGGTAGGGTTCGAGCAGTACTTC. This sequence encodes CSAVRVGFEQYF.

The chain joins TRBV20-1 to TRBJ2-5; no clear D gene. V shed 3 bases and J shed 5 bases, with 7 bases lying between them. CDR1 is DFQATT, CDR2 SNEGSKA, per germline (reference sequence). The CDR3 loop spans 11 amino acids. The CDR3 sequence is CSASQDETQYF. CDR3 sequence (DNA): TGCAGTGCTAGTCAGGACGAGACCCAGTACTTC.

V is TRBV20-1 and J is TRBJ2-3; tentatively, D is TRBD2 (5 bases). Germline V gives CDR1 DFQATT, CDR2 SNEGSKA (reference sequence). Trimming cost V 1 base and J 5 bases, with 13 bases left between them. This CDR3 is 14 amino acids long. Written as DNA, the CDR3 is TGCAGTGCTAGAGGATTAGCGTTAATAGATACGCAGTATTTT. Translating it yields CSARGLALIDTQYF.

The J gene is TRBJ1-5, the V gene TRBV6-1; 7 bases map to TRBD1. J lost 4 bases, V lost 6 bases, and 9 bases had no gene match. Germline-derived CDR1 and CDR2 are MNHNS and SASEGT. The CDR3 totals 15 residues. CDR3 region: CASSTGVLGNQPQHF. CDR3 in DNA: TGTGCCAGCAGCACAGGGGTATTAGGGAATCAGCCCCAGCATTTT.

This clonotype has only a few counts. CDR3 residues: CSARDRRGITEAFF. The CDR3 region has the DNA TGCAGTGCTAGAGATCGCAGGGGGATCACTGAAGCTTTCTTT. This chain uses TRBV20-1 with TRBJ1-1; TRBD1 matches at 7 bases. Germline V gives CDR1 DFQATT, CDR2 SNEGSKA (reference sequence). This CDR3 has 14 amino acids. V lost 0 bases, J lost 4 bases, and 5 bases stayed unmatched.